Given below is one T cell receptor (beta chain) in context. The CDR3 has 14 amino acids. Germline CDR1 is SQVTM and CDR2 is ANQGSEA. V dropped 1 base and J dropped 0 bases, with 8 bases sitting between them. This record belongs to a study of T cell changes during pregnancy in multiple sclerosis. Using immunoSEQ multiplex PCR, the repertoire was profiled, and TCRdb retains in-frame clones only, with some absent. The table has about 49,000 clones, more than 85% seen once. The clonotype was recovered from a female donor with multiple sclerosis, enrolled in a pregnancy study. The source was CD8+ T cells from peripheral blood mononuclear cells, collected in the first trimester of pregnancy. The chain carries TRBV29-1 and TRBJ2-3, with D possibly TRBD2 on 6 matching bases. The CDR3 reads CSVEGGASTDTQYF. For the CDR3, the DNA is TGCAGCGTTGAAGGCGGGGCTAGCACAGATACGCAGTATTTT.